Below are 10 T cell receptor beta chains sequenced from a single sample in a study of identical twins. Each CDR3 protein gets one entry after TCRdb re-called the 5' RACE reads with MiXCR. Among about 810,000 distinct CDR3 sequences listed, 10% to 15% were seen once. In addition, the sample was reused for a study of yellow fever vaccine responses in identical twins.

Material: PBMCs. The receptors come from a woman between 18 and 30 years old in good health.

This clonotype was detected many times. The chain combines TRBV27 with TRBJ2-2; D remains unclear. Per the germline V gene, CDR1 is MNHEY and CDR2 is SMNVEV (reference sequence). The length of the CDR3 is 14 residues. V was cut by 5 bases and J by 6 bases, with 13 bases left in between. DNA for the CDR3: TGTGCCAGCAGTACCCGGACCTACTCCGGGGAGCTGTTTTTT. This codes for CASSTRTYSGELFF.

This clonotype turned up a few times. The chain is built from TRBV11-3 and TRBJ1-1; 8 positions match TRBD1. This CDR3 contains 12 residues. Trimming at V came to 6 bases and at J to 7 bases, leaving 4 bases not matched to a gene. Germline CDR1 and CDR2: SGHNT and YENEEA. CDR3 protein: CASRSGTGEAFF. The CDR3 coding sequence is TGTGCCAGCAGATCCGGGACAGGTGAAGCTTTCTTT.

This chain links TRBV28 with TRBJ1-6, with a weak D call TRBD1 (5 bases). The V end was cut by 0 bases, the J end by 4 bases, with 7 bases between. Germline lookup yields CDR1 MDHEN and CDR2 SYDVKM. The CDR3 is 15 residues long. CDR3 DNA sequence: TGTGCCAGCAGTTTATGGGCAGGGTATAATTCACCCCTCCACTTT. This gives the protein CASSLWAGYNSPLHF.

This clonotype was detected a few times. The gene calls are TRBV24-1 and TRBJ2-3; 10 bases agree with TRBD1. Per germline, CDR1 KGHDR and CDR2 SFDVKD. After removal of 10 bases from V and 4 bases from J, the junction contained 10 bases not matched to a gene. This CDR3 is 15 amino acids long. The CDR3 is CATAPGTGAPDTQYF. The CDR3 DNA reads as TGTGCCACGGCCCCCGGGACAGGGGCCCCAGATACGCAGTATTTT.

The chain has TRBV15 and TRBJ2-2; 7 nucleotides match TRBD2. This CDR3 contains 18 residues. The V gene end was trimmed by 3 bases and the J gene end by 4 bases; junction bases not matched to a gene: 14. Per germline, CDR1 LNHNV and CDR2 YYDKDF (reference sequence). Here the CDR3 reads CATSRAYFPRGGTGELFF. The CDR3 nucleotides are TGTGCCACCAGCAGGGCCTACTTTCCTCGCGGGGGCACCGGGGAGCTGTTTTTT. Filled out from reference TRBV15 and TRBJ2-2, the complete variable domain reads DAMVIQNPRYQVTQFGKPVTLSCSQTLNHNVMYWYQQKSSQAPKLLFHYYDKDFNNEADTPDNFQSRRPNTSFCFLDIRSPGLGDTAMYLCATSRAYFPRGGTGELFFGEGSRLTVL.

The rearrangement uses TRBV20-1 and TRBJ2-5; D is uncertain. Per germline, CDR1 DFQATT and CDR2 SNEGSKA (reference sequence). This CDR3 is built from 16 residues. The V and J ends lost 6 bases and 4 bases respectively, with 24 bases between them. The CDR3 here is CSALSPMLEMGETQYF. CDR3 sequence (DNA): TGCAGTGCCCTTTCCCCGATGCTCGAGATGGGAGAGACCCAGTACTTC.

This clonotype was counted only a few times. Here the CDR3 DNA reads TGTGCCACCAGTGATTTAAGTAGCGGGAGTTCGGATACGCAGTATTTT. Translated: CATSDLSSGSSDTQYF. V usage is TRBV24-1 and J usage is TRBJ2-3, with 9 bases aligning to TRBD2. Losses at the gene ends were 1 base for V and 6 bases for J; bases not matched to a gene: 7. This CDR3 contains 16 residues. CDR1 and CDR2 (germline): KGHDR, SFDVKD.

In its sample, this clonotype was seen a few times. CDR3 protein: CASSSWVIRTGSSYEQYF. The DNA of the CDR3 is TGTGCCAGCAGCTCATGGGTCATCCGTACAGGGAGCTCCTACGAGCAGTACTTC. The rearrangement joins TRBV5-5 to TRBJ2-7; D is perhaps TRBD1 (6 bases). CDR1 is SGHKS, CDR2 YYEKEE, per germline (reference sequence). The CDR3 contains 18 residues. Trimming removed 3 bases at V and 0 bases at J, with 22 bases between.

This rearrangement joins TRBV5-1 to TRBJ1-1; tentatively, D is TRBD1 (6 bases). Trimming took off 3 bases at V and 5 bases at J, with 17 bases between the two ends. The CDR3 runs 15 residues. CDR1 is SGHRS and CDR2 is YFSETQ in the germline V gene. CDR3 protein: CASSSPSGGLTEAFF. The DNA for the CDR3 is TGCGCCAGCAGCTCCCCGAGTGGGGGCTTGACTGAAGCTTTCTTT.

J is TRBJ2-5 and V is TRBV18; D perhaps matches TRBD2 (6 bases). Germline V CDR1 and CDR2: KGHSH, LQKENI. The ends were cut back, 0 bases at V and 0 bases at J, with 8 bases in the middle. The CDR3 sequence is 15 residues long. CDR3 residues: CASSPPGRYQETQYF. The CDR3 DNA reads as TGTGCCAGCTCACCACCGGGGAGGTACCAAGAGACCCAGTACTTC.